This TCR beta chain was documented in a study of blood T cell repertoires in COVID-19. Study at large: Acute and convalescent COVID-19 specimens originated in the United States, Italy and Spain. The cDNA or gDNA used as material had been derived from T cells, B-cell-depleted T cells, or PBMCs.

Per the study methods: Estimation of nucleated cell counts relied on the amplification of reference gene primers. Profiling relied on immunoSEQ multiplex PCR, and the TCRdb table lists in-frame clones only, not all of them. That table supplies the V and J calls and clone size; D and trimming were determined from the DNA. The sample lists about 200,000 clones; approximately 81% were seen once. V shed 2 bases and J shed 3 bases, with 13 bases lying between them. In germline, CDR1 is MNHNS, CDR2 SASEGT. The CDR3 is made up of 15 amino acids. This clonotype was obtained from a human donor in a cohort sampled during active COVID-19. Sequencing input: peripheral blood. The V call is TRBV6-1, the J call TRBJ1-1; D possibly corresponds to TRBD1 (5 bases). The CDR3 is CASSEPGRVDTEAFF. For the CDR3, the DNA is TGTGCCAGCAGTGAACCAGGCAGGGTGGACACTGAAGCTTTCTTT.